This TCR beta chain was documented in a study of shared clonotypes between healthy human individuals (dated by TCRdb to the early 2020s). Broadly, across the study: A couple of women and three men aged 18 to 49 years were included in the cohort. For each donor, CD4 naive and CD4 memory were each run on three plates, CD8 naive on two plates, and CD8 memory on one plate. The study deeply sequenced blood TCR repertoires of about five healthy adults to estimate repertoire size and the extent of clonotype sharing between individuals. To increase sequencing depth and limit assay-specific biases, TCR repertoire library preparation and sequencing were carried out by different laboratories using diverse techniques. Leukapheresis yielded between about 0.85 and 10 billion PBMCs per donor.

Summary of the overall study and its limitations: Rarefaction of sorted-subset datasets indicated incomplete sequencing despite the large sequencing depth. Clonotypes shared by all four sorted-subset donors showed higher generation probabilities than non-shared clonotypes. Sampling was restricted to blood, and TCR repertoires in tissues likely differ from the TCR repertoires found in blood. Because the study included only a small number of donors, the genetic and exposure-history diversity represented was limited. Naive subsets generally had larger estimated clonotype richness than memory subsets did. Pairwise subsampling indicated that sequencing depth was expected to affect the degree of clonotype sharing among donors. About 5% of naive CD4, 3% to 3.5% of naive CD8, roughly 2.5% of memory CD4, and about 0.4% of memory CD8 clonotypes were shared across a few donors.

Its CDR3 holds 15 amino acids, cysteine through phenylalanine. Of the read, only the CDR3 DNA is kept; its 45 bases are in frame from base 1. Taken from the germline V gene, the CDR1 and CDR2 loops are SGDLS and YYNGEE. V is reduced by 2 bases and J by 3 bases, leaving a spacing of 14 bases between them. Points on this clone: No antigen is known for it. Per-base quality was not reported, and no clone a single base away is much larger than it.

TCR CDR3 regions were amplified from genomic DNA by multiplex PCR using the deep immunoSEQ assay. Extracted genomic DNA from each cell subset was distributed evenly across all wells of several immunoSEQ 96-well plates, and each plate was treated as a replicate. Each replicate PCR for sorted subsets received about 0.2 ug genomic DNA, equal to about 29,000 T cell genomes. Purified libraries were quantified with a Qubit 3.0 fluorometer, sized on a Bioanalyzer 2100, and re-quantified with the KAPA Library Quantification kit. Each immunoSEQ 96-well plate was sequenced on its own single-read 150-cycle Illumina NextSeq 550 flow cell. Concerning the study's data processing: The immunoSEQ output contained only junctional sequences without quality scores, so filtering could not match that applied to full-length reads. Sequences were annotated with PyIR, a Python wrapper for IgBLAST v1.9, and V/J genes and CDR3 were assigned using IMGT germline references. Reads with weak V/J assignments (E-value above 1e-6), missing CDR3, stop codons, out-of-frame junctions, or ambiguous translated residues were removed. V3J clonotypes were defined by identical inferred V gene, J gene, and CDR3 amino acid sequence. The percentage overlap between two repertoires was calculated by dividing the number of shared unique clonotypes by the size of the smaller repertoire. Richness of each repertoire was evaluated using RTK rarefaction, the Chao1 estimator, and Recon v2.1 estimates of unobserved clonotypes. OLGA was used to compute generation probabilities for all TCRbeta clonotypes that the gDNA method yielded from a handful of donors. As stored in TCRdb, this immuneACCESS dataset retains in-frame rearrangements with V and J assigned. A fraction of the clones does not appear; measured against another copy, unresolved V genes explain less than half of the discrepancy, and the remainder lacks a known reason. Clone size and V and J calls were adopted from that table, with D and trimming inferred from the DNA. In this sample the table shows approximately 1,500,000 clones, approximately 98% of which occur a single time. Around 0.45% of the sample lies in the top ten.

The donors were healthy, HIV-negative adults with no recently reported acute infections or vaccinations. All donors were Caucasian adults living in Nashville, Tennessee, USA. CD4+ T cells were enriched through magnetic negative selection, after which naive cells were positively selected on CD45RA and the remaining negative fraction served as the memory subset. After blood collection by leukapheresis, PBMCs were isolated using Ficoll-Histopaque density gradient centrifugation and then cryopreserved in the vapor phase of liquid nitrogen. Analytical flow cytometry was used to check the purity and quantity of each magnetically sorted T cell population. Genomic DNA was isolated from every sorted fraction and measured by UV absorbance on a Nanodrop 2000c.

Here the chain combines TRBV9 and TRBJ1-2; a confident D gene designation cannot be given. This receptor was taken from a man younger than 40 in good health. Input material: naive CD4+ T cells sorted from blood. Explained via the paper, the cell subset or site label denotes: CD45RA+ positively selected. At the DNA level, the sequence is TGTGCCAGCAGCGTCGGACTCTTTCCAGACTATGGCTACACCTTC. Its coded protein is CASSVGLFPDYGYTF.